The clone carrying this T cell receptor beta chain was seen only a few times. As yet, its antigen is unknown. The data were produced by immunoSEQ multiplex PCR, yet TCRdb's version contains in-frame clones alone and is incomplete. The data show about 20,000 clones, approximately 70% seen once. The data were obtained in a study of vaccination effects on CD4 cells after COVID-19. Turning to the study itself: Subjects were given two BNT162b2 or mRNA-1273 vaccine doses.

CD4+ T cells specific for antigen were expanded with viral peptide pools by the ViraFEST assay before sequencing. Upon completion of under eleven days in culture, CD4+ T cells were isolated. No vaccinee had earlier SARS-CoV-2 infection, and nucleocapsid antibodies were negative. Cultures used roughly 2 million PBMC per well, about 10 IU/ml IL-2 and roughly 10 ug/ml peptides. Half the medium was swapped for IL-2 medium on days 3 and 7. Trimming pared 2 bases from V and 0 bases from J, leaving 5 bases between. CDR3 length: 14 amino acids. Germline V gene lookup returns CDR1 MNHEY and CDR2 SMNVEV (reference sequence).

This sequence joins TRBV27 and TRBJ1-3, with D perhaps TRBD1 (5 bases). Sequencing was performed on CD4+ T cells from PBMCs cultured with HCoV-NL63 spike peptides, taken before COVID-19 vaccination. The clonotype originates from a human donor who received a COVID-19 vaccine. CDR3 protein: CASSLRGSGNTIYF. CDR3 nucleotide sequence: TGTGCCAGCAGTTTAAGGGGCTCTGGAAACACCATATATTTT.